There are a few counts of the clone carrying this T cell receptor beta chain. Its antigen is undetermined. The record originates from a study of post-analysis software for immune sequencing data. Findings of the study overall: Four to six TRBV segments, including TRBV5-6, TRBV5-1 and TRBV20-1, were more frequent in patients than controls.

Trimming left V 6 bases short and J 5 bases short, with 14 bases between. The CDR3 has 14 amino acids. From germline, CDR1 is SGHTA and CDR2 FQGNSA. Unique molecular identifiers were present in the TCR beta cDNA libraries. TCRdb re-analysed the PCR reads in MiXCR, keeping a single row per CDR3 protein. The table includes roughly 800,000 distinct CDR3 sequences, approximately 30% detected once. This sequence joins TRBV7-2 and TRBJ2-1, with D perhaps matching TRBD1 (5 bases). The sample comprised blood. The sequence derives from a girl between 10 and 17 years old with multiple sclerosis. The DNA for the CDR3 is TGTGCCAGCAGGGTCGACAGCAACAACAATGAGCAGTTCTTC. Its translation: CASRVDSNNNEQFF.